The TCR beta chain under discussion was sequenced for a study of blood T cell repertoires in COVID-19. For the study at large: Samples came from the United States, Italy and Spain, spanning acute and convalescent COVID-19. Nucleic acid was either cDNA or gDNA, and it came from T cells, B-cell-depleted T cells, or PBMCs.

The V and J ends lost 5 bases and 10 bases, in that order; junction bases with no gene match: 6. CDR1 MDHEN and CDR2 SYDVKM come from the germline V gene. This CDR3 has 14 residues. As handled by the study authors: Quantification of nucleated cells was approximated via reference gene primer amplification. Profiled with immunoSEQ multiplex PCR; TCRdb holds only in-frame clones, not every one. The D gene and trimming were derived from the DNA, and the V and J assignments and clone size from that table. The top ten clones hold around 2.1% of a sample with around 300,000 clones, 87% of them seen once. The chain has TRBV28 and TRBJ1-6; TRBD1 agrees at 9 bases. The clonotype comes from a man aged 18 to 30 with active or convalescent COVID-19. Sequencing was carried out using peripheral blood. The CDR3: CASSDRTGDSPLHF. The CDR3 nucleotides are TGTGCCAGCAGTGACCGGACAGGGGACTCACCCCTCCACTTT.